The 3 T cell receptor beta chains below come from one sample, sequenced in a study of shared clonotypes between healthy human individuals (dated by TCRdb to the early 2020s). Library method: the immunoSEQ multiplex PCR assay. Drawn from immuneACCESS, this table holds only the in-frame rearrangements with V and J called that TCRdb kept. Clones are partly lost; checked studies trace under half to an unresolved V gene and leave the rest unexplained. The sample profile shows around 510,000 clones; roughly four fifths of them were found once. Together, the top ten hold around 11% of the sample. The sequenced sample was PBMCs. The receptors shown here come from a woman in her forties in good health. Some clones in this sample may be carry-over from other donors' samples.

This clone was seen a handful of times. V usage is TRBV5-1 and J usage is TRBJ1-1; 9 bases match TRBD1. The CDR3 runs to 13 residues. Germline CDR1 reads SGHRS; CDR2 reads YFSETQ. Trimming took 2 bases from V and 10 from J; bases not matched to a gene: 6. CDR3 residues: CASSFGTGNVAFF. The CDR3 nucleotides read TGCGCCAGCAGCTTTGGGACAGGGAATGTAGCTTTCTTT.

The chain recombines TRBV13 with TRBJ2-3; TRBD2 agrees at 11 bases. The CDR3 loop spans 15 amino acids. Trimming removed 8 bases from V and 2 bases from J; junction bases left unmatched: 6. CDR1 and CDR2 from the germline V gene are PRHDT and FYEKMQ (reference sequence). CDR3 in DNA: TGTGCCAGCGGTCGACTAGCGGGAACCACAGATACGCAGTATTTT. Translation gives CASGRLAGTTDTQYF.

The V gene is TRBV6-5, the J gene TRBJ2-2; the D is unclear. This CDR3 region has 15 residues. The germline V and J ends were trimmed by 6 bases and 3 bases, with 14 bases remaining between them. The germline CDR1 and CDR2 sequences are MNHEY and SVGAGI. The CDR3 DNA is TGTGCCAGCAGCCTATATAGGATTGACACCGGGGAGCTGTTTTTT. Its protein is CASSLYRIDTGELFF.